These T cell receptor beta chains were read from a single sample in a study of cytomegalovirus exposure and HLA in healthy donors. Measured with immunoSEQ multiplex PCR; TCRdb has only the in-frame clones, and not every one. The table shows some 160,000 clones, with more than 65% occurring only once. The sequencing sample was made of PBMCs. The receptors here all came from a man in his forties or fifties in good health and CMV-seropositive. The CDR3 runs from the conserved cysteine through the conserved F or W. The D gene is left open where the match is weak. Clone size is given for some rows only: seen once, a few or many times, or a class if the clone is expanded.

v_call	clone_size	d_call	j_call	cdr3_nt	cdr3_aa
TRBV2	.	TRBD1	TRBJ1-1	TGTGCCAGCAGTAGACAGGGGGTGGCTGAAGCTTTCTTT	CASSRQGVAEAFF
TRBV4-2	few	TRBD1	TRBJ2-1	TGTGCCAGCAGCCCGACAGGGTACAATGAGCAGTTCTTC	CASSPTGYNEQFF
TRBV5-1	.	.	TRBJ2-3	TGCGCCAGCAGCTTGGAGCGACAGAGCACAGATACGCAGTATTTT	CASSLERQSTDTQYF
TRBV5-1	once	TRBD1	TRBJ2-7	TGCGCCAGCAGCCTAATGGGGACAGGGGCTTCCCACGAGCAGTACTTC	CASSLMGTGASHEQYF
TRBV27	.	.	TRBJ1-6	TGTGCCAGCAGACAGGGATATAACAATTCACCCCTCCACTTT	CASRQGYNNSPLHF
TRBV7-9	few	TRBD1	TRBJ1-4	TGTGCCTGGGGGACAGGGAGAAGAGATGAAAAACTGTTTTTT	CAWGTGRRDEKLFF
TRBV28	.	.	TRBJ1-4	TGTGCCAGCAGGGAGAGTTATGAAAAACTGTTTTTT	CASRESYEKLFF
TRBV6-4	.	.	TRBJ2-2	TGTGCCAGCAGTGACCAGGGGGGCACCGGGGAGCTGTTTTTT	CASSDQGGTGELFF
TRBV11-2	.	TRBD1	TRBJ1-1	TGTGCCAGCAGCTTACAGGGGGCGGTAATGGGGGAAGCTTTCTTT	CASSLQGAVMGEAFF
TRBV2	once	TRBD1	TRBJ2-1	TGTGCCAGCAGTGCTTTGGGACAGGGCTACAATGAGCAGTTCTTC	CASSALGQGYNEQFF
TRBV2	.	.	TRBJ2-5	TGTGCCAGCAGTGAAGCATCAGGGTTAGAGACCCAGTACTTC	CASSEASGLETQYF
TRBV2	.	.	TRBJ1-1	TGTGCCAGCAGTGGAACAGGGCAGAACACTGAAGCTTTCTTT	CASSGTGQNTEAFF
TRBV5-4	.	.	TRBJ1-2	TGTGCCAGCAGCTTTCAGGGGACCAACTATGGCTACACCTTC	CASSFQGTNYGYTF
TRBV18	.	.	TRBJ1-3	TGTGCCAGCTCACCGAGGGCGGGAAGCACTGGAAACACCATATATTTT	CASSPRAGSTGNTIYF
TRBV18	.	.	TRBJ2-2	TGTGCCAGCTCACATTCTGCGGGGAAAAACACCGGGGAGCTGTTTTTT	CASSHSAGKNTGELFF
TRBV4-1	once	.	TRBJ2-1	TGCGCCAGCAGCCAAGAGTACGGACAGAGCAATGAGCAGTTCTTC	CASSQEYGQSNEQFF
TRBV7-8	.	.	TRBJ1-6	TGTGCCAGCAGCCCCCCCCGGCAACGACAGAATAATTCACCCCTCCACTTT	CASSPPRQRQNNSPLHF
TRBV27	.	.	TRBJ2-1	TGTGCCAGCAGTTGGGGTCTAGGGGCAAACAATGAGCAGTTCTTC	CASSWGLGANNEQFF
TRBV7-9	.	.	TRBJ2-7	TGTGCCAGCAGCGACAGCTACGAGCAGTACTTC	CASSDSYEQYF
TRBV9	.	TRBD2	TRBJ2-1	TGTGCCAGCAGCGTACTTGGCGGGAGGGCCGCAGGTAATGAGCAGTTCTTC	CASSVLGGRAAGNEQFF
TRBV5-8	few	.	TRBJ1-1	TGTGCCAGCAGTCGTACGGACAGTGGGGACATTGAAGCTTTCTTT	CASSRTDSGDIEAFF
TRBV10-2	once	TRBD1	TRBJ1-4	TGCGCCAGCAACGAACAGGGGGTGGCTAATGAAAAACTGTTTTTT	CASNEQGVANEKLFF
TRBV7-9	.	TRBD2	TRBJ2-7	TGTGCCAGCAGCTTAGAAGGCGGGAGGGCCGGGGAGCAGTACTTC	CASSLEGGRAGEQYF
TRBV25-1	few	TRBD1	TRBJ1-1	TGTGCCAGCAGAGGGACAGGATCGGGCACTGAAGCTTTCTTT	CASRGTGSGTEAFF
TRBV2	.	.	TRBJ1-5	TGTGCCAGCAACCTGGCCGCCAGCAATCAGCCCCAGCATTTT	CASNLAASNQPQHF
TRBV6-5	.	.	TRBJ2-7	TGTGCCAGCAGTTACTCGGGACTCGCCTACGAGCAGTACTTC	CASSYSGLAYEQYF
TRBV9	.	TRBD1	TRBJ2-7	TGTGCCAGCAGCGTAGTGGACAGGGGCTACGAGCAGTACTTC	CASSVVDRGYEQYF
TRBV5-1	.	.	TRBJ2-1	TGCGCCAGCAGCTTGTCTAGGCCCACACATCAGGAGCAGTTCTTC	CASSLSRPTHQEQFF
TRBV9	.	.	TRBJ2-7	TGTGCCAGCAGCGTAGATTCGGGTTACGAGCAGTACTTC	CASSVDSGYEQYF
TRBV6-5	.	TRBD1	TRBJ1-3	TGTGCCAGCAGTCTCCGGGACAGCTCTGGAAACACCATATATTTT	CASSLRDSSGNTIYF
TRBV9	.	TRBD1	TRBJ1-4	TGTGCCAGCAGCGTCGGGACAGGCCACGGCGGTGAAAAACTGTTTTTT	CASSVGTGHGGEKLFF
TRBV27	.	.	TRBJ2-1	TGTGCCAGCAGTTTATCTAAGGGGACTCCCCTCGCCGAGCAGTTCTTC	CASSLSKGTPLAEQFF
TRBV9	.	TRBD1	TRBJ2-2	TGTGCCAGCAGCGCCCACAGGGGCCGAGGGGAGCTGTTTTTT	CASSAHRGRGELFF
TRBV6-5	.	TRBD1	TRBJ1-2	TGTGCCAGCAGGGAGGACAGGGCAACTAACTATGGCTACACCTTC	CASREDRATNYGYTF
TRBV6-6	.	TRBD2	TRBJ2-3	TGTGCCAGCACCCCCAGCGGGGGCCCAGATACGCAGTATTTT	CASTPSGGPDTQYF
TRBV10-3	.	.	TRBJ1-1	TGTGCCATCAGTGAGTCGATTATCGGTTCGATGAACACTGAAGCTTTCTTT	CAISESIIGSMNTEAFF
TRBV10-3	.	TRBD2	TRBJ2-5	TGTGCCACCCTGAGCGGAGCGGGGGGGCTCGGGACCCAGTACTTC	CATLSGAGGLGTQYF
TRBV6-5	.	TRBD1	TRBJ2-7	TGTGCCAGCCGGGACAGGTGGGTTTACGAGCAGTACTTC	CASRDRWVYEQYF
TRBV28	.	.	TRBJ1-2	TGTGCCAGCAGTTTATCTAGCTATCCGGACAGCCCAGTGGGAGGCTACACCTTC	CASSLSSYPDSPVGGYTF
TRBV18	.	TRBD2	TRBJ2-1	TGTGCCAGCTCATCAAGGACTAGCGGCTACAATGAGCAGTTCTTC	CASSSRTSGYNEQFF
TRBV6-1	.	TRBD2	TRBJ2-1	TGTGCCAGCAGTGTGGCCCGGGAGGCCCCCAATGAGCAGTTCTTC	CASSVAREAPNEQFF
TRBV6-5	.	.	TRBJ1-4	TGTGCCGAGCCGCCTACTGAAAAACTGTTTTTT	CAEPPTEKLFF
TRBV19	.	TRBD2	TRBJ2-2	TGTGCCAGTAGTGGGGGACTAATGGCCGGGGAGCTGTTTTTT	CASSGGLMAGELFF
TRBV7-2	.	TRBD1	TRBJ1-5	TGTGCCAGCAGCTGGGGCCAAACAGGGGGCATGAATCAGCCCCAGCATTTT	CASSWGQTGGMNQPQHF
TRBV5-5	.	.	TRBJ1-1	TGTGCCAGCAGCTTGGTGGACAGACTGAACACTGAAGCTTTCTTT	CASSLVDRLNTEAFF
TRBV19	.	TRBD1	TRBJ1-5	TGTGCCAGTAGCGACAGGGCTTGGCAGCCCCAGCATTTT	CASSDRAWQPQHF
TRBV10-1	.	.	TRBJ1-1	TGCGCCAGCAGTGACTCTTCGACAGGAAGAGCTTTCTTT	CASSDSSTGRAFF
TRBV29-1	.	.	TRBJ2-3	TGCAGCGTGGGGCACGGGGGAGCAGATACGCAGTATTTT	CSVGHGGADTQYF
TRBV2	.	.	TRBJ2-6	TGTGCCAGCAGTGAAGAGGGAGCTGGGGCCAACGTCCTGACTTTC	CASSEEGAGANVLTF
TRBV2	.	.	TRBJ2-5	TGTGCCAGCCGACAGAGAGAAGAGACCCAGTACTTC	CASRQREETQYF
TRBV4-2	.	.	TRBJ2-2	TGTGCCAGCAGCCAATATACAGCGAACACCGGGGAGCTGTTTTTT	CASSQYTANTGELFF
TRBV5-6	.	TRBD2	TRBJ2-1	TGTGCCAGCAGCTTGTACAACTTCGGGGGGGGCTACAATGAGCAGTTCTTC	CASSLYNFGGGYNEQFF
TRBV21-1	once	.	TRBJ2-7	TGTGCCAGCAGCAACGTCAGAGCGGGGAACTACGAGCAGTACTTC	CASSNVRAGNYEQYF